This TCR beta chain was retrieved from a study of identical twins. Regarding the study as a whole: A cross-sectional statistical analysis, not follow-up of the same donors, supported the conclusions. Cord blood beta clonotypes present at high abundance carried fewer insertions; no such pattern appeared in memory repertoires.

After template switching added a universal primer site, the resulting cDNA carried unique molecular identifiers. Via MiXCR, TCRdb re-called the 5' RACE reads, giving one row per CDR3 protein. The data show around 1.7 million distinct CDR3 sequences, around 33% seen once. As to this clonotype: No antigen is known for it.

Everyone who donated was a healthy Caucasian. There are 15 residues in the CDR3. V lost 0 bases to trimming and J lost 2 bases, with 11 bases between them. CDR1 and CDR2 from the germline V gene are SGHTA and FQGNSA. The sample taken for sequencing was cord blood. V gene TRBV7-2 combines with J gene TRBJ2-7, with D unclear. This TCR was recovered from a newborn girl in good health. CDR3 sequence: CASSLATRPTYEQYF. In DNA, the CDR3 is TGTGCCAGCAGCTTAGCGACCCGACCCACCTACGAGCAGTACTTC.